One sample yielded the 23 T cell receptor beta chains listed below, sequenced in a study of cytotoxic CD8 clonotypes in ibrutinib-treated CLL. Sequenced by immunoSEQ multiplex PCR; TCRdb stores in-frame clones only, minus some. The sample includes roughly 42,000 clones, 65% to 70% of them seen just once. Sequenced material: PBMCs, taken after 24 months of ibrutinib treatment. The receptor set was obtained from a human donor with chronic lymphocytic leukemia.

The rearrangement links TRBV19 to TRBJ2-1; 7 bases are shared with TRBD2. The germline gives CDR1 LNHDA, CDR2 SQIVND (reference sequence). V was clipped by 10 bases and J by 4 bases; unmatched bases: 13. This CDR3 has 15 residues. The CDR3 DNA sequence: TGTGCCACCCACCAAACGGTGGGAGGGTACAATGAGCAGTTCTTC. This sequence encodes CATHQTVGGYNEQFF.

A single count supports this clone. The rearrangement links TRBV5-1 to TRBJ1-2; D uncertain. CDR1 is SGHRS, CDR2 YFSETQ, per germline. Trimming cost V 2 bases and J 8 bases, with 13 bases left between them. The CDR3 is 13 amino acids. The CDR3 bases are TGCGCCAGCAGCTTTTCCGGCGCCTGGGGCTACACCTTC. This encodes CASSFSGAWGYTF.

The chain joins TRBV2 to TRBJ1-4; perhaps TRBD1 as D (6 bases). CDR3 length: 14 amino acids. In germline, CDR1 is SNHLY, CDR2 FYNNEI. Trimming pared 7 bases from V and 4 bases from J, leaving 13 bases between. CDR3 residues: CASKTGSVNEKLFF. The CDR3 DNA follows: TGTGCCAGCAAAACAGGGTCGGTTAATGAAAAACTGTTTTTT.

This clone has just a few counts. The V gene is TRBV30, the J gene TRBJ2-7; D gene ambiguous. The germline V gene encodes CDR1 GTSNPN and CDR2 SVGIG (reference sequence). V dropped 1 base and J dropped 2 bases, with 3 bases sitting between them. CDR3 size: 11 residues. CDR3 sequence (DNA): TGTGCCTGGAGTGCAACCTACGAGCAGTACTTC. It translates to CAWSATYEQYF.

This clone was recorded many times. This sequence joins TRBV7-9 and TRBJ1-2; TRBD1 matches at 8 bases. Germline V CDR1 and CDR2: SEHNR, FQNEAQ (reference sequence). V lost 1 base and J lost 3; bases outside the gene matches: 7. This CDR3 is built from 16 residues. CDR3 nucleotides: TGTGCCAGCAGCTTAGACCTTACAGGGGGGGACTATGGCTACACCTTC. Amino acids: CASSLDLTGGDYGYTF.

The chain links TRBV10-3 to TRBJ2-5, with 8 bases lining up with TRBD2. J lost 4 bases, V lost 6 bases, and 4 bases had no gene match. The CDR3 extends over 13 amino acids. The V gene's germline CDR1 is ENHRY and CDR2 SYGVKD. CDR3 sequence reads: CAIRAGDGETQYF. CDR3 DNA: TGTGCCATCAGAGCGGGAGACGGAGAGACCCAGTACTTC.

The chain couples TRBV28 to TRBJ2-1, with a tentative D call TRBD2 (6 bases). CDR1 MDHEN and CDR2 SYDVKM come from the germline V gene. The CDR3 is made up of 14 amino acids. Trimming took 8 bases from V and 1 from J, leaving 12 bases between them. The DNA of the CDR3 is TGTGCCAGCGGCTTGGGGGGATCCTACAATGAGCAGTTCTTC. It yields the protein CASGLGGSYNEQFF.

A remark on this clone: A single base is all that separates this from a far larger clone, so a read error is likely. Other DNA sequences in the same sample also yield this CDR3. The gene calls are TRBV7-7 and TRBJ2-2; D is possibly TRBD1 (6 bases). This CDR3 has 14 residues. Looked up from germline, CDR1 is SSHAT and CDR2 is FNYEAQ (reference sequence). The CDR3 here is CASSIAGEAGELFF. CDR3 sequence (DNA): TGTGCTAGCAGCATAGCAGGGGAAGCCGGGGAGCTGTTTTTT.

This clone was seen just once. The chain recombines TRBV29-1 with TRBJ2-5, with D perhaps matching TRBD1 (5 bases). V shed 4 bases and J shed 2 bases, with 5 bases lying between them. CDR1 is SQVTM and CDR2 is ANQGSEA in the germline V gene. This CDR3 contains 11 residues. The CDR3 loop is CSVGQQETQYF. The CDR3 bases are TGCAGCGTTGGACAGCAAGAGACCCAGTACTTC. The whole variable domain, filled in from reference TRBV29-1 and TRBJ2-5, reads SAVISQKPSRDICQRGTSLTIQCQVDSQVTMMFWYRQQPGQSLTLIATANQGSEATYESGFVIDKFPISRPNLTFSTLTVSNMSPEDSSIYLCSVGQQETQYFGPGTRLLVL.

The rearrangement uses TRBV6-5 and TRBJ1-1; D may be TRBD1 (6 bases). V lost 7 bases to trimming and J lost 10 bases, with 16 bases between them. Per germline, CDR1 MNHEY and CDR2 SVGAGI. This CDR3 spans 12 amino acids. CDR3 coding DNA: TGTGCCAGCACCTCGGATGGGGGGCGAGCTTTCTTT. Residues: CASTSDGGRAFF.

This clone was seen a few times. The V and J genes are TRBV7-3 and TRBJ2-7, with no clear D. Germline values: CDR1 SGHTA, CDR2 FQGTGA. V was clipped by 2 bases and J by 2 bases, with 13 bases between them. The CDR3 has 15 residues. The CDR3 DNA reads TGTGCCAGCAGCTTAGAGGCCACCATGACCTACGAGCAGTACTTC. Residues: CASSLEATMTYEQYF. The full variable domain, completed using reference TRBV7-3 and TRBJ2-7, is GAGVSQTPSNKVTEKGKYVELRCDPISGHTALYWYRQSLGQGPEFLIYFQGTGAADDSGLPNDRFFAVRPEGSVSTLKIQRTERGDSAVYLCASSLEATMTYEQYFGPGTRLTVT.

The chain recombines TRBV2 with TRBJ2-5; 8 bases agree with TRBD2. The CDR3 is 15 residues long. The germline CDR1 and CDR2 sequences are SNHLY and FYNNEI. J was trimmed by 10 bases and V by 1 base; bases with no gene match: 11. The CDR3 nucleotides are TGTGCCAGCAGTGAAGGGACTAGCCGAGTTGGGGTCCAGTACTTC. Protein product: CASSEGTSRVGVQYF.

The CDR3 region is CASRGEGHGYTF. The DNA for the CDR3 is TGTGCCAGCAGGGGGGAAGGACATGGCTACACCTTC. This chain links TRBV6-1 with TRBJ1-2; D may be TRBD1 (5 bases). Germline V gene sequence: CDR1 MNHNS, CDR2 SASEGT. Trimming cost V 6 bases and J 6 bases, with 11 bases left between them. The CDR3 is 12 residues long.

In its sample, this clone was seen many times. The chain joins TRBV5-4 to TRBJ1-1; 7 bases are shared with TRBD1. The CDR3 consists of 17 residues. Germline V gene lookup returns CDR1 SGHNT and CDR2 YYREEE (reference sequence). With V trimmed by 0 bases and J by 0 bases, 8 bases remained unmatched. The CDR3 nucleotides are TGTGCCAGCAGCTTGGGGCTGACAGGGAACATGAACACTGAAGCTTTCTTT. Translated, it gives CASSLGLTGNMNTEAFF. The full variable domain, its missing parts supplied by reference TRBV5-4 and TRBJ1-1, is ETGVTQSPTHLIKTRGQQVTLRCSSQSGHNTVSWYQQALGQGPQFIFQYYREEENGRGNFPPRFSGLQFPNYSSELNVNALELDDSALYLCASSLGLTGNMNTEAFFGQGTRLTVV.

V is TRBV6-5 and J is TRBJ1-6; D may be TRBD1 (5 bases). Looked up from germline, CDR1 is MNHEY and CDR2 is SVGAGI. V lost 6 bases to trimming and J lost 8 bases, with 14 bases between them. The CDR3 spans 14 residues. CDR3 residues: CASRPGLVYSPLHF. The CDR3 DNA sequence: TGTGCCAGCAGACCGGGACTCGTATATTCACCCCTCCACTTT.

This chain joins TRBV5-1 and TRBJ1-1, with a tentative D call TRBD1 (5 bases). The CDR3 is 17 amino acids. Trimming stripped 4 bases from V and 0 bases from J, with 19 bases between. The germline CDR1 and CDR2 sequences are SGHRS and YFSETQ. For the CDR3, the DNA is TGCGCCAGCAGCCCTCGCACCGGCCGGGGGGTGAACACTGAAGCTTTCTTT. Translation: CASSPRTGRGVNTEAFF.

CDR3 loop: CASSTSRGTYNEQFF. CDR3 coding DNA: TGTGCCAGCAGTACGTCTAGGGGCACCTACAATGAGCAGTTCTTC. This rearrangement joins TRBV6-1 to TRBJ2-1; D may be TRBD1 (5 bases). CDR3 length equals 15 residues. V lost 5 bases to trimming and J lost 2 bases, with 13 bases between them. Germline V gene lookup returns CDR1 MNHNS and CDR2 SASEGT.

This clone turned up a few times. This rearrangement joins TRBV7-2 to TRBJ1-5; D may be TRBD1 (5 bases). The V gene lost 6 bases and the J gene lost 4 bases, with 10 bases spanning the gap. Germline values: CDR1 SGHTA, CDR2 FQGNSA. The CDR3 length is 13 residues. The chain's CDR3 is CASRRGPNQPQHF. For the CDR3, the DNA is TGTGCCAGCAGGCGGGGACCGAATCAGCCCCAGCATTTT.

In this sample, this clone turned up once. CDR3 coding DNA: TGTGCCAGCAGCTCCGGGACAGCTAACACTGAAGCTTTCTTT. Its translation is CASSSGTANTEAFF. This chain connects TRBV5-5 to TRBJ1-1; 7 bases line up with TRBD1. Germline V gene sequence: CDR1 SGHKS, CDR2 YYEKEE (reference sequence). V was clipped by 3 bases and J by 2 bases; unmatched bases: 4. The CDR3 totals 14 residues.

This chain links TRBV10-3 with TRBJ2-7, with D perhaps matching TRBD1 (6 bases). This CDR3 contains 15 residues. The V end lost 5 bases, the J end lost 2 bases, and 16 bases lay between the germline ends. Looked up from germline, CDR1 is ENHRY and CDR2 is SYGVKD. The DNA for the CDR3 is TGTGCCATCAGTAGTCAGTCACAGGGAACCTACGAGCAGTACTTC. Its protein is CAISSQSQGTYEQYF.

This sequence joins TRBV7-6 and TRBJ2-7; 7 bases fit TRBD1. Germline CDR1 and CDR2: SGHVS and FNYEAQ. CDR3 length equals 15 residues. After removal of 1 base from V and 4 bases from J, the junction contained 7 bases not matched to a gene. The CDR3 sequence is CASSLGVGQSYEQYF. For the CDR3, the DNA is TGTGCCAGCAGCTTAGGTGTGGGACAGTCTTACGAGCAGTACTTC.

This chain uses TRBV5-1 with TRBJ2-3; D unresolved. The CDR3 length is 12 residues. V was pared by 9 bases and J by 6 bases, with 14 bases between. Germline assignment: CDR1 SGHRS and CDR2 YFSETQ. For the CDR3, the DNA is TGCGCCACCAGTCGGGTAGGGGATACGCAGTATTTT. The encoded protein is CATSRVGDTQYF.

The chain links TRBV30 to TRBJ1-4; a weak D match, TRBD1 (6 bases). Germline V gives CDR1 GTSNPN, CDR2 SVGIG (reference sequence). The length of the CDR3 is 14 residues. Between the trimmed V and J ends, which lost 5 bases and 7 bases, there was a span of 17 bases. The CDR3 spells CAWDQGQGVEKLFF. As DNA, the CDR3 is TGTGCCTGGGATCAGGGGCAGGGTGTTGAAAAACTGTTTTTT. Full variable domain (outside the CDR3, taken from reference TRBV30 and TRBJ1-4): SQTIHQWPATLVQPVGSPLSLECTVEGTSNPNLYWYRQAAGRGLQLLFYSVGIGQISSEVPQNLSASRPQDRQFILSSKKLLLSDSGFYLCAWDQGQGVEKLFFGSGTQLSVL.